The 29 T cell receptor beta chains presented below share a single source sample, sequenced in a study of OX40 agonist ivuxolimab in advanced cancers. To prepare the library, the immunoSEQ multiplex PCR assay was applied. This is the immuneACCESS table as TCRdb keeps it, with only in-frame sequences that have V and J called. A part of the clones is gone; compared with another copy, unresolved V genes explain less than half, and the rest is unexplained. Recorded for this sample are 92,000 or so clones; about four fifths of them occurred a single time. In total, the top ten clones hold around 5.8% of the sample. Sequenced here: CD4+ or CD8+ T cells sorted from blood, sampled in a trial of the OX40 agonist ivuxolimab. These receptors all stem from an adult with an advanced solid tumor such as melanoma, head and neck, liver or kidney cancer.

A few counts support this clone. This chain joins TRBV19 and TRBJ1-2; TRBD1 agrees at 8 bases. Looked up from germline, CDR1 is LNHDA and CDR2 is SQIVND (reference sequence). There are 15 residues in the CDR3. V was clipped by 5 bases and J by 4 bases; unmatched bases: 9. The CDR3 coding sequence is TGTGCCAGTAGTTTGAGGACAGGGAACGGCTATGGCTACACCTTC. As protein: CASSLRTGNGYGYTF.

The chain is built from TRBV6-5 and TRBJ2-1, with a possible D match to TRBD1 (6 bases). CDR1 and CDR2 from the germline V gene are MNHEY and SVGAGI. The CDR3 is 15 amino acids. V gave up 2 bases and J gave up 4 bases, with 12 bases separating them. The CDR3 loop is CASSYLGAEYNEQFF. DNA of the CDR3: TGTGCCAGCAGTTACCTGGGGGCCGAGTACAATGAGCAGTTCTTC.

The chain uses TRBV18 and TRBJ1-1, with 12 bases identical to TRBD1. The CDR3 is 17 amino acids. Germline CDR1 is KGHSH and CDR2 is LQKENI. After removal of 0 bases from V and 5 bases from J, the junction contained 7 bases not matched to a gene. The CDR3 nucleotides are TGTGCCAGCTCACCACCAAGGGACAGGGGGCCGAGAACTGAAGCTTTCTTT. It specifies CASSPPRDRGPRTEAFF.

The chain's CDR3 is CASSPRDSGANVLTF. The CDR3 DNA sequence: TGTGCCAGCTCACCCCGAGACTCTGGGGCCAACGTCCTGACTTTC. V is TRBV18 and J is TRBJ2-6; no clear D gene. V was trimmed by 3 bases and J by 0 bases, leaving 6 bases between them. The CDR3 totals 15 residues. Germline loops: CDR1 KGHSH, CDR2 LQKENI. Filled out from reference TRBV18 and TRBJ2-6, the complete variable domain reads NAGVMQNPRHLVRRRGQEARLRCSPMKGHSHVYWYRQLPEEGLKFMVYLQKENIIDESGMPKERFSAEFPKEGPSILRIQQVVRGDSAAYFCASSPRDSGANVLTFGAGSRLTVL.

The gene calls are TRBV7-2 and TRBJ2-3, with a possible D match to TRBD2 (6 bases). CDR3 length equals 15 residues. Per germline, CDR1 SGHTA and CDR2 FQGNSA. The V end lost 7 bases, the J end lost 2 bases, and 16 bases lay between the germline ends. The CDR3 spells CASTLGGGLTDTQYF. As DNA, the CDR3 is TGTGCCAGCACCCTGGGCGGAGGGCTCACAGATACGCAGTATTTT.

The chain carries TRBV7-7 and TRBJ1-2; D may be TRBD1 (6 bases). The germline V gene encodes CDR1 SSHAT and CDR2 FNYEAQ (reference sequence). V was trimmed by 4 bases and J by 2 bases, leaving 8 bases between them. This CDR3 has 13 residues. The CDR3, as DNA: TGTGCCAGCAGCTGGACAGTGAACTATGGCTACACCTTC. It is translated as CASSWTVNYGYTF.

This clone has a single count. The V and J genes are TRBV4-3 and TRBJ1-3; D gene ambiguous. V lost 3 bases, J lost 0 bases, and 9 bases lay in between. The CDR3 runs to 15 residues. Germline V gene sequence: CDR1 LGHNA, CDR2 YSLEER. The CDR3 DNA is TGCGCCAGCAGCCAGGGCCTCTCCTCTGGAAACACCATATATTTT. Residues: CASSQGLSSGNTIYF.

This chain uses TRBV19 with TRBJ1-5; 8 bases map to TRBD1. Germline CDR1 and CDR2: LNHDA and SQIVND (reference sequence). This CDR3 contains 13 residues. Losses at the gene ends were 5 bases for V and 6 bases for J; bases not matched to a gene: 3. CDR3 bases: TGTGCCAGTAGTGAGACAGGGGTTCAGCCCCAGCATTTT. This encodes CASSETGVQPQHF.

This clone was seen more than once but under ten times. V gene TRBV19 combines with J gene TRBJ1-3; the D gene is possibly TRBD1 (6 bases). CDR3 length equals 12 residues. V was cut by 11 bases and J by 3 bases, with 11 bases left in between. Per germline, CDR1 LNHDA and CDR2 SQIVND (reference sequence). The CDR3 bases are TGTGCCGGAAGGGGGGATGGAAACACCATATATTTT. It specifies CAGRGDGNTIYF.

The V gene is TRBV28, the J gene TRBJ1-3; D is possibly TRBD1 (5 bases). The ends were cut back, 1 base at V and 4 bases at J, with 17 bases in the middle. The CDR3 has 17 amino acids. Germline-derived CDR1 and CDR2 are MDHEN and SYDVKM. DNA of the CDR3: TGTGCCAGCAGTTTATACCCCCCTTCAGGGATCGGAAACACCATATATTTT. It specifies CASSLYPPSGIGNTIYF.

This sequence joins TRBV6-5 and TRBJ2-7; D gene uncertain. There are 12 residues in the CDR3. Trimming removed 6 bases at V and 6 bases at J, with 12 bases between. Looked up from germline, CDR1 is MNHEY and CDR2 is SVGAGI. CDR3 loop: CASSSQAPEQYF. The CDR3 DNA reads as TGTGCCAGCAGCTCCCAGGCCCCCGAGCAGTACTTC.

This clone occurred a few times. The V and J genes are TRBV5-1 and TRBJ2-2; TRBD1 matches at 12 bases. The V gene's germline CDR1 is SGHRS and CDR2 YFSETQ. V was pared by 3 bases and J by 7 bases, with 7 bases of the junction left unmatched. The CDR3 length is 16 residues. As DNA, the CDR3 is TGCGCCAGCAGCTCCCGGGACAGGGGGCGGAGCGGGGAGCTGTTTTTT. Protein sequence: CASSSRDRGRSGELFF.

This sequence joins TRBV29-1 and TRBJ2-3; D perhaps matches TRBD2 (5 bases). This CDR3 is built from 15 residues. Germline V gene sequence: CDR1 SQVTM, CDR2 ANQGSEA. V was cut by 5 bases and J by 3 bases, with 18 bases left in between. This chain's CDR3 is CSVRGVSGGTDTQYF. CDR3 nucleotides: TGCAGCGTTCGGGGTGTAAGCGGTGGTACAGATACGCAGTATTTT.

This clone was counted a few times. The DNA for the CDR3 is TGTGCCAGCAGTTACGGGGGCGTCAGCACTGAAGCTTTCTTT. Its protein is CASSYGGVSTEAFF. The chain couples TRBV6-5 to TRBJ1-1; weak D call: TRBD1 (6 bases). V was pared by 2 bases and J by 4 bases, with 11 bases between. Germline values: CDR1 MNHEY, CDR2 SVGAGI. There are 14 residues in the CDR3.

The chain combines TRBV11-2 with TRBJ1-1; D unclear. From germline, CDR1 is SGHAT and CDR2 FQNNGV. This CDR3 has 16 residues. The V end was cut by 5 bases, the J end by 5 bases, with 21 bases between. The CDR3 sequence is CASSPNRVTSGTEAFF. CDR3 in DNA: TGTGCCAGCAGCCCGAACCGGGTTACCTCCGGGACTGAAGCTTTCTTT.

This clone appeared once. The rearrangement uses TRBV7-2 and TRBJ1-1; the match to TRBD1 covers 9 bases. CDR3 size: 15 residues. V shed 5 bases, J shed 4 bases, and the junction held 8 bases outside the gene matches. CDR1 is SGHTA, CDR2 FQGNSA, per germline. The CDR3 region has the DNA TGTGCCAGCAGCCCACAGGGGGCTCGGAGCACTGAAGCTTTCTTT. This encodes CASSPQGARSTEAFF.

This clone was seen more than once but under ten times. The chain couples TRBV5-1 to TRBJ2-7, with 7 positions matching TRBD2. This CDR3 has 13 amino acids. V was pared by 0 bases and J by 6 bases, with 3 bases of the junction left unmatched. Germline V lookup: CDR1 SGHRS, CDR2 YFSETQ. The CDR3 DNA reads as TGCGCCAGCAGCTTGGTCCCGGGAGGCGAGCAGTACTTC. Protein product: CASSLVPGGEQYF.

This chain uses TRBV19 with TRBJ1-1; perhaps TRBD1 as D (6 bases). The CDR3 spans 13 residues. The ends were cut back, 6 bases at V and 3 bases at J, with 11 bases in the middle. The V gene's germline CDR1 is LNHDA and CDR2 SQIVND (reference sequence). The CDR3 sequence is CASRQGKDTEAFF. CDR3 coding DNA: TGTGCCAGTAGACAGGGAAAGGACACTGAAGCTTTCTTT.

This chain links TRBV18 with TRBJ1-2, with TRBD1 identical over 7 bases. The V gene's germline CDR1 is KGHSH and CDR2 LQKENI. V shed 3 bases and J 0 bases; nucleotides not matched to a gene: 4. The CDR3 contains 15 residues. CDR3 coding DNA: TGTGCCAGCTCACCTGGACAGGTTTCTAACTATGGCTACACCTTC. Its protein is CASSPGQVSNYGYTF.

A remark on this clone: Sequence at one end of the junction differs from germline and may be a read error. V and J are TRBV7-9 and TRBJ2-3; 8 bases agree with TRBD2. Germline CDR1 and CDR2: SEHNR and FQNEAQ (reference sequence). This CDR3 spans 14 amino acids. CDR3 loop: CASSISGITDTQYF. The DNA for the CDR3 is TGCGCCAGCAGCATTAGCGGGATCACAGATACGCAGTATTTT.

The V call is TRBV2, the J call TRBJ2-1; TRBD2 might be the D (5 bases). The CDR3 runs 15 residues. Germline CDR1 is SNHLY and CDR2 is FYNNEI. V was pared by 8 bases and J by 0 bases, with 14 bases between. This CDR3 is CASQPPGSSYNEQFF. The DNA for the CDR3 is TGTGCCAGCCAACCCCCGGGAAGCTCCTACAATGAGCAGTTCTTC. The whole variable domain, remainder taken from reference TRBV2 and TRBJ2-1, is EPEVTQTPSHQVTQMGQEVILRCVPISNHLYFYWYRQILGQKVEFLVSFYNNEISEKSEIFDDQFSVERPDGSNFTLKIRSTKLEDSAMYFCASQPPGSSYNEQFFGPGTRLTVL.

The CDR3 sequence is CASSPRDGDYEQYF. The CDR3 coding sequence is TGTGCCAGTAGTCCCCGGGACGGCGACTACGAGCAGTACTTC. The chain is built from TRBV19 and TRBJ2-7, with D perhaps given as TRBD1 or TRBD2 (5 bases each). V was cut by 5 bases and J by 3 bases, with 14 bases left in between. CDR3 length: 14 amino acids. CDR1 LNHDA and CDR2 SQIVND come from the germline V gene (reference sequence).

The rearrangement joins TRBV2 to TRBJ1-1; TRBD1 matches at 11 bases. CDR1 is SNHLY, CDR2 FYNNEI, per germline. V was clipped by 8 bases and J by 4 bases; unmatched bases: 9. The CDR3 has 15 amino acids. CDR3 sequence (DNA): TGTGCCAGCTCGAGGGGGACAGGGGGACCCACTGAAGCTTTCTTT. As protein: CASSRGTGGPTEAFF.

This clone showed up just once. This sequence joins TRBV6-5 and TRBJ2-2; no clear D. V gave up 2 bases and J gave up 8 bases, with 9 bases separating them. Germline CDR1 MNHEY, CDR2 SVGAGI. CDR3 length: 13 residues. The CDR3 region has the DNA TGTGCCAGCAGTTACGATGACGGAGGGGAGCTGTTTTTT. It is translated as CASSYDDGGELFF.

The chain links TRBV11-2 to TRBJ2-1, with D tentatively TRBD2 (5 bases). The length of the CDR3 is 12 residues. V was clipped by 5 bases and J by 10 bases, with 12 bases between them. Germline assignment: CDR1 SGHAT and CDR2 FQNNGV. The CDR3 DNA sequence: TGTGCCAGCAGCCCAACCCGGGGAGAGCAGTTCTTC. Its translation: CASSPTRGEQFF.

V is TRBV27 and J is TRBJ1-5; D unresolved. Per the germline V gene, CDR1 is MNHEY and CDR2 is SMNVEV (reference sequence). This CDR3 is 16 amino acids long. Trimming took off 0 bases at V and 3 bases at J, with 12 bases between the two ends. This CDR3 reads CASSLSGMVVNQPQHF. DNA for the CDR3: TGTGCCAGCAGTTTATCAGGGATGGTCGTCAATCAGCCCCAGCATTTT.

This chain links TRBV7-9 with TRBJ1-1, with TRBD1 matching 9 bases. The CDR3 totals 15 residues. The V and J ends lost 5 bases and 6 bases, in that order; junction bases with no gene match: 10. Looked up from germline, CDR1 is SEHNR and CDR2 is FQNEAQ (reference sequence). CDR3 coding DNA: TGTGCCAGCAGCCAGGTTGGACAGGGGAGCCCTGAAGCTTTCTTT. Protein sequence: CASSQVGQGSPEAFF.

In DNA, the CDR3 is TGTGCCAGCAGTTTATCGGGACTAGCGGCCTACGAGCAGTACTTC. Its translation: CASSLSGLAAYEQYF. The V call is TRBV27, the J call TRBJ2-7, with 11 positions matching TRBD2. This CDR3 has 15 residues. Per the germline V gene, CDR1 is MNHEY and CDR2 is SMNVEV (reference sequence). Losses at the gene ends were 0 bases for V and 2 bases for J; bases not matched to a gene: 0.

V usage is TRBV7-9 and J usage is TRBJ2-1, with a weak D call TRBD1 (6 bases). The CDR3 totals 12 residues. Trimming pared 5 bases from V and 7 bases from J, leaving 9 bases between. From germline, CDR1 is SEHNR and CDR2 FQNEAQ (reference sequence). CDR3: CASSGGWNEQFF. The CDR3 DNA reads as TGTGCCAGCAGCGGGGGCTGGAATGAGCAGTTCTTC. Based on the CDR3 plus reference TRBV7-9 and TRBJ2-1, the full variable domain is DTGVSQNPRHKITKRGQNVTFRCDPISEHNRLYWYRQTLGQGPEFLTYFQNEAQLEKSRLLSDRFSAERPKGSFSTLEIQRTEQGDSAMYLCASSGGWNEQFFGPGTRLTVL.